This TCR beta chain was sequenced for a study of CD8 T cells in ankylosing spondylitis. TCRdb fed the 5' RACE reads into MiXCR, producing one record per CDR3 protein. This table has about 140,000 distinct CDR3 sequences, approximately 32% appearing once. V shed 5 bases, J shed 8 bases, and the junction held 11 bases outside the gene matches. The germline CDR1 and CDR2 sequences are SGHTA and FQGNSA. The length of the CDR3 is 15 residues. Material: synovial fluid, either unsorted or a sorted T cell fraction (not recorded which). The chain couples TRBV7-2 to TRBJ2-1; 8 bases are a match to TRBD2. The clonotype originates from a male donor with ankylosing spondylitis. The CDR3: CASSLGLGARDEQFF. In DNA form, the CDR3 reads TGTGCCAGCAGCCTGGGACTAGGGGCCAGGGATGAGCAGTTCTTC.